One and the same sample provided the 10 T cell receptor delta chains below, sequenced in a study of Vδ1+ human thymocytes. The study, taken as a whole, reports: Thymic TRG and TRD repertoires appeared highly polyclonal, with Gaussian CDR3 length distributions.

For these TCRs, the target antigens are not known. Sequences come from RNA converted to cDNA by reverse transcription. CDR3 amplicons came from multiplex PCR with pooled V-gene forward and constant-region reverse primers. TCRdb repeated clone calling on the multiplex PCR reads with CATT. The top ten clones hold 0.3% to 0.45% of a sample with about 50,000 delta-chain clones, roughly 15% of them seen once. The specimen was Vdelta1+ gamma-delta thymocytes from the thymus. As to subset: FACS-sorted CD3+ TCRalphabeta- TCRVdelta1+ TCRVdelta2- thymocytes. The receptors were gathered from a girl under two years old who had congenital heart surgery.

This clone was observed a handful of times. The chain combines TRDV2 with TRDJ1; 11 bases are shared with TRDD3. This CDR3 is 15 amino acids long. Trimming removed 6 bases from V and 4 bases from J; junction bases left unmatched: 9. Looked up from germline, CDR1 is GEAIGNYY and CDR2 is EKD. Written as DNA, the CDR3 is TGTGCCTGTACGAATGGGGGATACGAATACGATAAACTCATCTTT. This codes for CACTNGGYEYDKLIF.

This clone has a handful of counts. J is TRDJ1 and V is TRDV1, with 9 bases aligning to TRDD2. V lost 5 bases to trimming and J lost 0 bases; unmatched junction nucleotides: 28. Germline V gene lookup returns CDR1 TSWWSYY and CDR2 QGS. The CDR3 is 23 amino acids. In nucleotides, the CDR3 is TGTGCTCTTGGGTCCCGACCCACCCTTCCTACCCCTGGGGACCCATTATACACCGATAAACTCATCTTT. This encodes CALGSRPTLPTPGDPLYTDKLIF.

This clone was observed a few times. The chain links TRDV1 to TRDJ1; 13 positions agree with TRDD3. Germline V gene lookup returns CDR1 TSWWSYY and CDR2 QGS. Trimming at V came to 0 bases and at J to 7 bases, leaving 17 bases not matched to a gene. The CDR3 loop spans 20 amino acids. The CDR3 DNA reads TGTGCTCTTGGGGAACTGGCTCCTACAGGCGACTGGGGGATACGCGGTAAACTCATCTTT. Its translation: CALGELAPTGDWGIRGKLIF.

J is TRDJ1 and V is TRDV1, with TRDD3 matching over 7 bases. The CDR3 spans 20 residues. V trimming: 4 bases; J trimming: 0 bases; junction bases outside the gene matches: 20. Germline assignment: CDR1 TSWWSYY and CDR2 QGS. CDR3 nucleotide sequence: TGTGCTCTTGGGGGCGAGGCCGGACAGGGGGGATGGGCGTACACCGATAAACTCATCTTT. It specifies CALGGEAGQGGWAYTDKLIF.

This sequence joins TRDV1 and TRDJ1, with TRDD2 identical over 9 bases. CDR1 is TSWWSYY and CDR2 is QGS in the germline V gene. With V trimmed by 3 bases and J by 1 base, 27 bases remained unmatched. This CDR3 comprises 23 residues. This CDR3 reads CALGDGLPTFAGRGPSITDKLIF. The CDR3, as DNA: TGTGCTCTTGGGGATGGCCTTCCTACTTTCGCGGGGAGGGGGCCTAGTATCACCGATAAACTCATCTTT.

This clone was observed a handful of times. V gene TRDV1 combines with J gene TRDJ1, with 13 bases matching TRDD3. Trimming removed 4 bases from V and 3 bases from J; junction bases left unmatched: 14. The germline CDR1 and CDR2 sequences are TSWWSYY and QGS. The CDR3 totals 19 residues. The CDR3 region is CALGGVPVLGDTLADKLIF. For the CDR3, the DNA is TGTGCTCTTGGGGGAGTACCAGTACTGGGGGATACGCTGGCCGATAAACTCATCTTT.

This chain links TRDV1 with TRDJ1; the D gene is possibly TRDD3 (6 bases). The length of the CDR3 is 17 residues. Germline V gene lookup returns CDR1 TSWWSYY and CDR2 QGS. Trimming cost V 5 bases and J 4 bases, with 23 bases left between them. CDR3 sequence (DNA): TGTGCTCTTGGGTCGCTCTCTTCCCACTCCTGGGGCGATAAACTCATCTTT. Translation gives CALGSLSSHSWGDKLIF.

The chain couples TRDV1 to TRDJ1, with TRDD3 as a possible D gene (5 bases). Germline CDR1 and CDR2: TSWWSYY and QGS. The CDR3 is 20 residues long. V was trimmed by 1 base and J by 4 bases, leaving 28 bases between them. The DNA for the CDR3 is TGTGCTCTTGGGGAACAGGGCCCACTCGTACTTTTCGCCGGGGACGATAAACTCATCTTT. Translated: CALGEQGPLVLFAGDDKLIF.

The chain uses TRDV1 and TRDJ1, with D hard to call. The CDR3 is 18 residues long. The V gene's germline CDR1 is TSWWSYY and CDR2 QGS. Trimming pared 2 bases from V and 0 bases from J, leaving 19 bases between. Written as DNA, the CDR3 is TGTGCTCTTGGGGAAATCACCCGGGTCGTCCAGTACACCGATAAACTCATCTTT. Encoded protein: CALGEITRVVQYTDKLIF.

This clone was counted between two and nine times. This chain joins TRDV1 and TRDJ1; D remains ambiguous. Germline V gives CDR1 TSWWSYY, CDR2 QGS. V shed 2 bases and J shed 1 base, with 8 bases lying between them. CDR3 length: 14 residues. The CDR3 region is CALGEVGVTDKLIF. In nucleotides, the CDR3 is TGTGCTCTTGGGGAAGTTGGAGTCACCGATAAACTCATCTTT.